The rows below give T cell receptor beta chains drawn from one sample of a study of T cells in Graves' hyperthyroidism and ophthalmopathy. TCRdb ran MiXCR on the multiplex PCR reads and lists one entry per CDR3 protein. The table records approximately 630,000 distinct CDR3 sequences, around 15% of them present only once. The source material was blood. The receptors come from a woman in her twenties or thirties with Graves' hyperthyroidism. Both conserved end residues are part of each CDR3. Each record gives: CDR3 protein, CDR3 DNA, V gene, D gene, clone size, J gene. The D gene is left open where the match is weak. Where a row states a size, it is once, few, many or the class of an expanded clone; other rows omit it.

CDR3aa: CASTPHLGGPQETQYF
CDR3nt: TGTGCCAGCACTCCCCACCTCGGGGGGCCTCAAGAGACCCAGTACTTC
v_gene: TRBV6-1
d_gene: -
abundance: -
j_gene: TRBJ2-5

CDR3aa: CASSLITRNHYEQYF
CDR3nt: TGTGCCAGCAGTCTTATCACAAGGAACCACTACGAGCAGTACTTC
v_gene: TRBV6-1
d_gene: -
abundance: -
j_gene: TRBJ2-7

CDR3aa: CASSLGDRGVFGEQYF
CDR3nt: TGTGCCAGCAGTTTAGGGGACAGGGGGGTTTTCGGTGAGCAGTACTTC
v_gene: TRBV12-3/TRBV12-4
d_gene: TRBD1
abundance: -
j_gene: TRBJ2-7

CDR3aa: CASSAGRTSSYEQYF
CDR3nt: TGTGCCAGCAGCGCGGGACGGACATCCTCCTACGAGCAGTACTTC
v_gene: TRBV7-9
d_gene: -
abundance: -
j_gene: TRBJ2-7

CDR3aa: CASSLSSGVADTQYF
CDR3nt: TGTGCCAGCAGCTTAAGTTCAGGGGTAGCAGATACGCAGTATTTT
v_gene: TRBV7-9
d_gene: -
abundance: -
j_gene: TRBJ2-3

CDR3aa: CSARDPRAKKLFF
CDR3nt: TGCAGTGCTAGAGATCCCCGAGCCAAAAAACTGTTTTTT
v_gene: TRBV20-1
d_gene: -
abundance: few
j_gene: TRBJ1-4

CDR3aa: CASSLKTIDTAYEQYF
CDR3nt: TGTGCCAGCAGCTTAAAGACGATCGACACAGCCTACGAGCAGTACTTC
v_gene: TRBV7-8
d_gene: -
abundance: many
j_gene: TRBJ2-7

CDR3aa: CASSLSAGVAETQYF
CDR3nt: TGTGCCAGCAGCTTGTCAGCGGGAGTTGCGGAGACCCAGTACTTC
v_gene: TRBV11-1
d_gene: TRBD2
abundance: many
j_gene: TRBJ2-5

CDR3aa: CASSFGTGGGYEQYF
CDR3nt: TGTGCCAGCAGCTTCGGGACAGGGGGCGGTTACGAGCAGTACTTC
v_gene: TRBV11-2
d_gene: TRBD1
abundance: many
j_gene: TRBJ2-7

CDR3aa: CASSLGGAAGESGELFF
CDR3nt: TGTGCCAGCAGCTTAGGTGGGGCAGCGGGAGAATCCGGGGAGCTGTTTTTT
v_gene: TRBV11-3
d_gene: TRBD2
abundance: many
j_gene: TRBJ2-2

CDR3aa: CSAETGSGKLDTQYF
CDR3nt: TGCAGTGCGGAGACGGGCAGCGGGAAGTTAGATACGCAGTATTTT
v_gene: TRBV20-1
d_gene: TRBD2
abundance: many
j_gene: TRBJ2-3

CDR3aa: CASSSHRLRTIDYTEAFF
CDR3nt: TGTGCCAGTAGTTCACACAGGTTACGTACGATTGATTACACTGAAGCTTTCTTT
v_gene: TRBV19
d_gene: -
abundance: few
j_gene: TRBJ1-1

CDR3aa: CASSFQAGSSYNEQFF
CDR3nt: TGTGCCAGCAGCTTCCAAGCGGGGAGCTCCTACAATGAGCAGTTCTTC
v_gene: TRBV7-3
d_gene: TRBD2
abundance: -
j_gene: TRBJ2-1

CDR3aa: CASGGRETQYF
CDR3nt: TGTGCCAGCGGGGGTCGGGAGACCCAGTACTTC
v_gene: TRBV10-3
d_gene: TRBD2
abundance: many
j_gene: TRBJ2-5